What follows are 13 T cell receptor beta chains derived from one specimen sequenced in a study of OX40 agonist ivuxolimab in advanced cancers. TCRdb's copy holds only in-frame clones and misses some; the assay was immunoSEQ multiplex PCR. The sample consists of about 81,000 clones, approximately 79% of them appearing once. The sequencing here drew on CD4+ or CD8+ T cells sorted from blood, taken in a trial of the OX40 agonist ivuxolimab. These receptors all stem from an adult with an advanced solid tumor such as melanoma, head and neck, liver or kidney cancer.

CDR3 sequence (DNA): TGTGCCCTTGGGGGCACAACTAATGAAAAACTGTTTTTT. This translates into CALGGTTNEKLFF. V usage is TRBV7-9 and J usage is TRBJ1-4; possibly TRBD1 for D (6 bases). The CDR3 consists of 13 residues. V was clipped by 11 bases and J by 0 bases, with 10 bases between them. Germline loops: CDR1 SEHNR, CDR2 FQNEAQ (reference sequence).

The chain combines TRBV4-3 with TRBJ2-7, with 10 positions matching TRBD1. From germline, CDR1 is LGHNA and CDR2 YSLEER. V trimming: 4 bases; J trimming: 1 base; junction bases outside the gene matches: 1. This CDR3 is built from 14 residues. Here the CDR3 DNA reads TGCGCCAGCAGCCGGGACAGGGGATCCTACGAGCAGTACTTC. Translating gives CASSRDRGSYEQYF.

V usage is TRBV19 and J usage is TRBJ2-5, with 7 bases fitting TRBD1. Germline CDR1 reads LNHDA; CDR2 reads SQIVND (reference sequence). The CDR3 has 13 amino acids. The V and J ends lost 4 bases and 4 bases, in that order; junction bases with no gene match: 3. The CDR3 coding sequence is TGTGCCAGTAGTAAAAACAGGGGAGAGACCCAGTACTTC. Protein sequence: CASSKNRGETQYF.

This clone was observed a few times. The V gene is TRBV7-6, the J gene TRBJ2-3; the D gene is possibly TRBD2 (6 bases). V dropped 7 bases and J dropped 2 bases, with 19 bases sitting between them. The CDR3 loop spans 16 amino acids. Looked up from germline, CDR1 is SGHVS and CDR2 is FNYEAQ. CDR3 residues: CASTETSYGNTDTQYF. CDR3 nucleotide sequence: TGTGCCAGCACCGAGACTAGTTATGGGAACACAGATACGCAGTATTTT.

The chain carries TRBV19 and TRBJ1-5; D is undetermined. Deletions cut 4 bases from V and 0 bases from J, with 10 bases between. The CDR3 has 15 residues. Germline V gene data show CDR1 as LNHDA and CDR2 as SQIVND (reference sequence). The CDR3 DNA reads TGTGCCAGTAGTAATCGGAGTTATAGCAATCAGCCCCAGCATTTT. This codes for CASSNRSYSNQPQHF.

This rearrangement joins TRBV28 to TRBJ1-6, with 8 positions matching TRBD1. The CDR3 loop spans 17 amino acids. CDR1 MDHEN and CDR2 SYDVKM come from the germline V gene. The junction had 15 bases not matched to a gene; V was cut back by 4 bases and J by 10 bases. CDR3 in DNA: TGTGCCAGCAGTTCCCCGGGACAGGTTGGGTTAAGATCACCCCTCCACTTT. Protein: CASSSPGQVGLRSPLHF.

The DNA of the CDR3 is TGCGCCAGCAGCTTGGCATGGACAGGCGGCCAATACGAGCAGTTCTTC. The encoded protein is CASSLAWTGGQYEQFF. This rearrangement joins TRBV5-1 to TRBJ2-1; TRBD1 matches 7 bases. Germline CDR1 is SGHRS and CDR2 is YFSETQ. The length of the CDR3 is 16 residues. The ends lost 0 bases at V and 10 bases at J; junction bases unmatched: 13. Full variable domain (rest looked up from reference TRBV5-1 and TRBJ2-1): KAGVTQTPRYLIKTRGQQVTLSCSPISGHRSVSWYQQTPGQGLQFLFEYFSETQRNKGNFPGRFSGRQFSNSRSEMNVSTLELGDSALYLCASSLAWTGGQYEQFFGPGTRLTVL.

The V call is TRBV6-5, the J call TRBJ2-7; 7 nucleotides line up with TRBD2. The V segment lost 2 bases and the J segment 2 bases; nucleotides outside the gene matches: 3. Germline V gives CDR1 MNHEY, CDR2 SVGAGI. The CDR3 spans 14 residues. The CDR3: CASSYASGTYEQYF. The DNA for the CDR3 is TGTGCCAGCAGTTACGCTAGCGGTACCTACGAGCAGTACTTC.

The rearrangement joins TRBV30 to TRBJ1-1, with TRBD1 as a possible D gene (6 bases). Germline V gene lookup returns CDR1 GTSNPN and CDR2 SVGIG (reference sequence). This CDR3 spans 13 amino acids. Trimming shortened V by 3 bases and J by 6 bases, and 14 bases separated the two germline ends. As DNA, the CDR3 is TGTGCCTGGAGCTATACAGGGAGGTCTGAAGCTTTCTTT. Translated: CAWSYTGRSEAFF.

The chain has TRBV2 and TRBJ2-7, with 8 bases that match TRBD2. After removal of 3 bases from V and 0 bases from J, the junction contained 4 bases not matched to a gene. Germline CDR1 reads SNHLY; CDR2 reads FYNNEI. This CDR3 contains 15 residues. CDR3 in amino acids: CASSDQAGDSYEQYF. The CDR3 coding sequence is TGTGCCAGCAGTGACCAAGCGGGAGACTCCTACGAGCAGTACTTC. Using reference TRBV2 and TRBJ2-7 for the parts outside the CDR3, the full variable domain is EPEVTQTPSHQVTQMGQEVILRCVPISNHLYFYWYRQILGQKVEFLVSFYNNEISEKSEIFDDQFSVERPDGSNFTLKIRSTKLEDSAMYFCASSDQAGDSYEQYFGPGTRLTVT.

For this clone: Other nucleotide sequences from this sample produce the same CDR3. The rearrangement uses TRBV5-4 and TRBJ2-3; the D gene is possibly TRBD1 (5 bases). V was shortened by 0 bases and J by 2 bases, with 7 bases between the two germline ends. The CDR3 is 14 amino acids. Germline V gives CDR1 SGHNT, CDR2 YYREEE (reference sequence). CDR3 protein: CASSLAGSTDTQYF. CDR3 bases: TGTGCCAGCAGCTTGGCAGGGTCCACAGATACGCAGTATTTT.

As regards this clone: An end of the junction does not agree with germline; a read error may underlie this. Other DNA sequences within the sample encode an identical CDR3. The chain is built from TRBV4-1 and TRBJ2-7, with 8 bases fitting TRBD2. This CDR3 comprises 15 residues. Germline V gene data show CDR1 as MGHRA and CDR2 as YSYEKL. The CDR3 loop is CASSQGAGGEYEQYF. As DNA, the CDR3 is TGCGCCAGCAGCCAAGGTGCGGGAGGAGAGTACGAGCAGTATTTC.

This clone was observed once. The chain joins TRBV9 to TRBJ2-2; 11 bases are a match to TRBD1. From germline, CDR1 is SGDLS and CDR2 YYNGEE. The length of the CDR3 is 16 residues. V lost 4 bases and J lost 2; bases outside the gene matches: 4. CDR3 DNA sequence: TGTGCCAGCAGCCTCGGACAGGGGGCTAACACCGGGGAGCTGTTTTTT. Translating gives CASSLGQGANTGELFF.